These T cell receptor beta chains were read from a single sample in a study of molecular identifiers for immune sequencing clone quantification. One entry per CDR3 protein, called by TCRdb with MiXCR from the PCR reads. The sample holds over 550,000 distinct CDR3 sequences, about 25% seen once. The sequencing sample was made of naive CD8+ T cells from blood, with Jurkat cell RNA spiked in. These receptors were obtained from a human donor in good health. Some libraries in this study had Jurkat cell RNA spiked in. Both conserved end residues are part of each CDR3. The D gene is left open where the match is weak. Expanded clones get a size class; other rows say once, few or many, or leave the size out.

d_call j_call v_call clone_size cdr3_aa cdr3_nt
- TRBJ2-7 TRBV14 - CASSQTTYEQYF TGTGCCAGCAGCCAAACCACCTACGAGCAGTACTTC
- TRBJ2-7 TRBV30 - CAWSVVREQYF TGTGCCTGGAGTGTTGTAAGGGAGCAGTACTTC
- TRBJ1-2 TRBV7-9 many CASSSRDAHYGYTF TGTGCCAGCAGCTCCAGGGATGCGCACTATGGCTACACCTTC
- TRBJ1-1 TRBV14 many CASSQGYLEAFF TGTGCCAGCAGCCAAGGGTACCTTGAAGCTTTCTTT
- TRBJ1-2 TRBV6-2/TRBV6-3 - CASRHGTDYGYTF TGTGCCAGCAGACACGGGACGGACTATGGCTACACCTTC
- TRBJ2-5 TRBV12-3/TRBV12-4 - CASSMGEEGVETQYF TGTGCCAGCAGTATGGGAGAAGAGGGCGTCGAGACCCAGTACTTC
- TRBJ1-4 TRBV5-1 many CASSLGDSEKLFF TGCGCCAGCAGCTTGGGCGACAGTGAAAAACTGTTTTTT
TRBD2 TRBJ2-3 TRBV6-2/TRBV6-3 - CASSYSPSGRIFENHDTDTQYF TGTGCCAGCAGTTACTCGCCTAGCGGGAGGATATTTGAGAATCACGACACAGATACGCAGTATTTT
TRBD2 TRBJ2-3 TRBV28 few CASSRLAGVFDTQYF TGTGCCAGCAGCCGCTTAGCGGGAGTTTTTGATACGCAGTATTTT
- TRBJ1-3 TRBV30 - CAWRIGSGNTIYF TGTGCCTGGAGGATAGGGTCTGGAAACACCATATATTTT
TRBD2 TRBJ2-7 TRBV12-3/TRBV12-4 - CASSTRTSADSEQYF TGTGCCAGCAGTACCCGGACTAGCGCAGACTCAGAGCAGTACTTC
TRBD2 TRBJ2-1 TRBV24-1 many CATSEPGTSSNEQFF TGTGCCACCAGTGAACCAGGGACTAGCAGCAATGAGCAGTTCTTC
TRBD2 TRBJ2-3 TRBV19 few CASSIGLVGTDTQYF TGTGCCAGTAGTATCGGACTAGTCGGTACGGATACGCAGTATTTT
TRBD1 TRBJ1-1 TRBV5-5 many CASSPDRGPNTEAFF TGTGCCAGCAGCCCGGACAGGGGGCCTAACACTGAAGCTTTCTTT
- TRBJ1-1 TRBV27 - CASSPEGGAYTEAFF TGTGCCAGCAGTCCCGAGGGGGGCGCGTACACTGAAGCTTTCTTT
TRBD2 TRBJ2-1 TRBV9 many CASSTAGAYNEQFF TGTGCCAGCTCCACTGCGGGGGCCTACAATGAGCAGTTCTTC
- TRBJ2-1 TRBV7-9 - CASSSLAHEQFF TGTGCCAGCAGCTCTCTAGCGCATGAGCAGTTCTTC
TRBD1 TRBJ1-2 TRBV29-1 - CSAAGQLYGYTF TGCAGCGCCGCGGGACAGCTCTATGGCTACACCTTC
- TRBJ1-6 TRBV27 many CASSLGYGSPLHF TGTGCCAGCAGTTTAGGGTACGGTTCACCCCTCCACTTT
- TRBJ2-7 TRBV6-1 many CASSDRYTGIRYEQYF TGTGCCAGCAGTGATCGATATACAGGGATAAGGTACGAGCAGTACTTC
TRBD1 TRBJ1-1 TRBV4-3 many CASSQGTGGWPNTEAFF TGCGCCAGCAGCCAAGGGACAGGCGGCTGGCCGAACACTGAAGCTTTCTTT
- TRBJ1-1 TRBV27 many CASKRDRNTEAFF TGTGCCAGCAAGAGAGACAGGAACACTGAAGCTTTCTTT
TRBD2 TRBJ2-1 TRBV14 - CASSGLAVANNEQFF TGTGCCAGCAGCGGACTAGCGGTCGCAAACAATGAGCAGTTCTTC
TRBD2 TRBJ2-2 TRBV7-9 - CASSNLAGGGTGELFF TGTGCCAGCAGCAACCTAGCGGGAGGCGGGACCGGGGAGCTGTTTTTT
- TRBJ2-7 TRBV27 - CASSFGRGDYEQYF TGTGCCAGCAGTTTCGGCCGAGGAGATTACGAGCAGTACTTC
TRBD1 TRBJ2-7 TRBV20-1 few CSAALDRDPYEQYF TGCAGTGCTGCTCTCGACAGGGATCCCTACGAGCAGTACTTC
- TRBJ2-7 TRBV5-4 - CASSNSNGLTTGEQYF TGTGCCAGCAGCAATAGTAACGGACTAACTACGGGCGAGCAGTACTTC
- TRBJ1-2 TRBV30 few CAWSVLVANYGYTF TGTGCCTGGAGTGTACTTGTTGCTAACTATGGCTACACCTTC
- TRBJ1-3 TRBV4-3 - CASSQDLQNSGNTVYF TGCGCCAGCAGCCAAGATCTACAAAACTCTGGAAACACCGTATATTTT
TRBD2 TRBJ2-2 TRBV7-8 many CASSPGEGYTGELFF TGTGCCAGCAGCCCCGGGGAGGGTTACACCGGGGAGCTGTTTTTT
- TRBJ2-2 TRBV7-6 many CASSSLKPGELFF TGTGCCAGCAGCTCCTTGAAGCCCGGGGAGCTGTTTTTT
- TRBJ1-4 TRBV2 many CASTGQGNEKLFF TGTGCCAGCACTGGCCAGGGGAATGAAAAACTGTTTTTT
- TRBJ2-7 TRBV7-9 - CASSYQTGSYEQYF TGTGCCAGCAGCTATCAGACAGGCTCCTACGAGCAGTACTTC
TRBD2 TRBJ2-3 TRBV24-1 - CATSGGGASTDTQYF TGTGCCACCAGTGGCGGGGGGGCCAGCACAGATACGCAGTATTTT
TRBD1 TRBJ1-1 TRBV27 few CASSLTLQGALGTEAFF TGTGCCAGCAGTTTAACCCTACAGGGGGCGCTGGGCACTGAAGCTTTCTTT
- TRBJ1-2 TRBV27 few CASSNYGGTYGYTF TGTGCCAGCAGTAATTATGGGGGAACCTATGGCTACACCTTC
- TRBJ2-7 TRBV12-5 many CASGKRTYGVLEQYF TGTGCTAGTGGCAAACGGACATACGGGGTTCTGGAGCAGTACTTC
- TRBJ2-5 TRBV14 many CASSRTTGIQETQYF TGTGCCAGCAGCAGGACCACAGGGATACAAGAGACCCAGTACTTC
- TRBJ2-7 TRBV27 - CASSWTASSYEQYF TGTGCCAGCAGTTGGACAGCGAGCTCCTACGAGCAGTACTTC
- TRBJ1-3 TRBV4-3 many CASSQDRNSGNTIYF TGCGCCAGCAGCCAAGATCGGAACTCTGGAAACACCATATATTTT
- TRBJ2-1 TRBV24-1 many CATSFRGTDEQFF TGTGCCACCAGTTTTCGGGGTACGGATGAGCAGTTCTTC
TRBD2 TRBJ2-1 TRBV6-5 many CASSPGGAGNEQFF TGTGCCAGCAGCCCGGGGGGGGCCGGAAATGAGCAGTTCTTC
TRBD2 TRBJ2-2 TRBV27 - CASSLIQRDNTGELFF TGTGCCAGCAGTTTAATCCAGCGGGATAACACCGGGGAGCTGTTTTTT
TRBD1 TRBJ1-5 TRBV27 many CASSLTGGYQPQHF TGTGCCAGCAGTTTAACAGGGGGCTATCAGCCCCAGCATTTT
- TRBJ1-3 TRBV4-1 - CASSQDRAGTSGNTIYF TGCGCCAGCAGCCAAGATAGGGCGGGGACATCTGGAAACACCATATATTTT
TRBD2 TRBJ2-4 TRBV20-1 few CSVQEILAGGQGDIQYF TGCAGTGTCCAAGAGATACTAGCGGGAGGCCAGGGGGACATTCAGTACTTC
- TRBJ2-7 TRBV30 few CAWSMTATTYEQYF TGTGCCTGGAGTATGACAGCGACGACCTACGAGCAGTACTTC
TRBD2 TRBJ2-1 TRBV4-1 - CASSMTSGGLTTDYNEQFF TGCGCCAGCAGCATGACTAGCGGGGGGCTTACAACCGATTACAATGAGCAGTTCTTC